The T cell receptor beta chain under discussion was sequenced for a study of T cell responses to AZD1222 COVID-19 vaccine (dated by TCRdb to the early 2020s). For the wider study: A total of under 250 trial participants underwent TCR sequencing, of whom some 200 had received two doses of AZD1222 and approximately 26 had received two doses of the MenACWY control vaccine. Trial participants were enrolled by age into 18-55, 56-69 and 70-plus year subgroups, with 148, 28 and 57 TCR-sequenced participants respectively. What the study reported, not specific to this receptor: In the small 56-69-year group, the increase in depth fell short of significance, most likely because of low power. Because no day 14 peak-response samples were available, the repertoires could be characterized only after the peak T cell response. Most participants were white British and females outnumbered males, and the authors suggested that clonal diversity may have been underestimated. Reportedly, almost half of the unique spike-specific TCRs recognized epitopes lying outside the regions that are mutated in the B.1.351 and B.1.1.7 variants. The vaccine-associated CD4 TCRs covered the entire spike protein, and the dominant responses fell in regions 160-218 and 743-854. Conclusions about previously exposed vaccinees were limited because only six AZD1222 recipients were SARS-CoV-2 seropositive at baseline. Spike-specific TCR breadth and depth rose significantly after two AZD1222 doses compared with day 0 and with MenACWY recipients.

At the junction V is shortened by 5 bases and J by 4 bases; bases outside the gene matches: 5. CDR1 is given as SQVTM and CDR2 as ANQGSEA, both from the germline V gene. The CDR3 starts with the cysteine, ends with the phenylalanine, and has 12 residues. Only the CDR3 DNA stays, 36 bases, in frame from base 1. The time point label corresponds to: about 28 days (+/-7) after the second vaccine dose. Because spike-specific TCR depth and breadth did not differ between the two schedules, AZD1222 recipients who got a second dose at roughly 4 weeks were pooled with those who got a second dose at roughly 12 weeks. Samples from vaccinated people were obtained from the UK trials COV001 and COV002, which included a single-blind randomized controlled phase 2/3 trial of AZD1222 (ChAdOx1 nCoV-19) in healthy adults. For TCRbeta chain sequencing, PBMC samples from trial participants were taken at day 0 and at day 28 after the second dose.

The table lists this clone with a count of one. Its antigen is still unknown. The input lacks base qualities; no much larger clone sits a single base away. The CDR3 regions of human TCRbeta chains were analyzed by immunosequencing. Regarding the original processing steps: Repertoire TCRs were checked for matches against a reference library of SARS-CoV-2-specific TCRs that had been generated using the MIRA antigen-specificity platform. Breadth meant the fraction of unique TCRs that were SARS-CoV-2-associated, whereas depth meant the fraction of total T cells that were SARS-CoV-2-associated. Using the MIRA data, each spike-specific TCR was assigned both to the spike region to which the TCR was reactive and to a CD4 or CD8 class. Log10-transformed breadth and depth values were compared by one-way ANOVA with Sidak's multiple comparisons tests. TCRdb retrieved this table from immuneACCESS and kept in-frame rearrangements only. Not all clones are present; in checked studies, unresolved V genes account for under half, and no reason is known for the remainder. V, J and clone size reflect that table, while D and trimming were determined from the DNA. This sample lists 160,000 or so clones; 85% to 90% were detected once. Jointly, the top ten make up about a tenth of the sample.

The sequence was obtained from an adult who received the AZD1222 COVID-19 vaccine. The sequenced sample was peripheral blood, obtained 28 days after the second AZD1222 dose. This receptor chain uses TRBV29-1 and TRBJ2-7; 7 bases in between match TRBD1. CDR3 region: CSVWAGGYEQYF. DNA sequence: TGCAGCGTTTGGGCAGGGGGTTACGAGCAGTACTTC.